This T cell receptor beta chain was recovered during a study of Tregs in tolerant kidney transplant recipients (dated by TCRdb to the late 2010s). For the study in its entirety: Before combined kidney and bone marrow transplantation, this study identified donor-specific regulatory T cells using TCRbeta sequencing and then followed those same cells after transplant.

Overall study outcomes, separate from this receptor: Expanding Tregs with activated donor B cells appeared to identify the most biologically relevant and donor-specific TCRbeta repertoire. Biological reproducibility was not directly assessed, although technical replication error appeared to be minimal. Because the study included only a small number of patients, the results must be confirmed in larger populations and under other immunosuppression protocols. In tolerant patients, the expansion of donor-specific Tregs was greater than global Treg expansion, suggesting that the expansion was antigen-driven rather than nonspecific. For some patients, the PCR primers changed as time went on, which meant samples from those patients could not be compared with one another at the nucleotide level.

For TCRbeta CDR3 sequencing, genomic DNA from the sorted cells was extracted using the QIAGEN DNeasy Blood and Tissue Kit. High-throughput TCRbeta CDR3 sequencing, including PCR amplification with bias correction and internal controls, was performed commercially through immunoSEQ. In the original analysis: A unique productive TCRbeta sequence was defined by the CDR3 nucleotide sequence when primers matched, and otherwise by the CDR3 amino acid sequence together with the Vbeta and Jbeta genes. Sorting error was corrected by removing sequences shared between sorted populations at a frequency ratio of 2:1 or less, and the remaining shared sequences were assigned to the higher population. Sequences were defined as donor-reactive when expanded at least 5-fold in CFSE-low cells versus unstimulated cells and present at a frequency of at least 0.01% in CFSE-low cells. Jensen-Shannon divergence calculated on the top 100 TCRbeta sequences ranked by frequency was used to measure repertoire divergence. For samples with multiple sequencing runs, sorting error was corrected separately for each run before the runs were pooled. TCRdb stores this immuneACCESS table with in-frame sequences only. Part of the clones is absent; in the studies checked, under half of the shortfall reflects unresolved V genes, and no reason is known for the rest. V and J calls plus clone size are reproduced from that table; the DNA served to infer D and trimming. The sample's table covers 20,000 to 30,000 clones. The ten largest clones add up to more than 3.5% of the sample.

Read against the paper, the sample's time point label means: 6 months after combined kidney and bone marrow transplant. The transplants used related donors along with nonmyeloablative bone marrow transplantation, and in the human trials mixed chimerism was transient. Thawed PBMCs were FACS-sorted into unstimulated Tregs (CD4+CD25+CD127-), CD4+ non-Tregs (CD4+CD25-), CD4 cells and CD8 cells. Patients were 4 combined kidney and bone marrow transplant recipients from the ITN036ST trial, and only these trial subjects had samples available. Healthy control blood was processed to PBMCs by Ficoll density gradient and cryopreserved, and patient PBMCs were collected before and after transplant. Trimming removed 7 bases from V and 3 bases from J; the gene matches leave 4 bases unexplained. From cysteine to phenylalanine, the CDR3 is 13 amino acids long. Only the CDR3 bases that were read are kept: 30 of them, in frame from base 1.

For this clone: The antigen this receptor binds is unknown. Sequencing ends 3 residues short of the CDR3 end; the germline J gene provides the rest.

This specimen consisted of CD4+ T cells from blood (PBMCs), obtained 6 months after the transplant. The chain employs TRBV12-3 or TRBV12-4 and TRBJ2-7, and TRBD2 aligns with 9 junction nucleotides. The clonotype was recovered from a human patient who received a combined kidney and bone marrow transplant. Some T cells may have been brought in with the graft after a transplant. The CDR3 region: CASKLAGLYEQYF. The sequenced CDR3 bases are TGTGCCAGCAAGCTAGCGGGGCTCTACGAG.